These 7 T cell receptor beta chains were all obtained from the same sample, sequenced in a study of metastatic and nonmetastatic thyroid tumors (TCRdb year 2020). No treatment had been received by any patient before thyroid surgery. Receptors were amplified or captured by PCR. TCRdb lists the instrument as Illumina HiSeq 4000. TCRdb's own reprocessing of the public reads used fastp at Q25 and MiXCR and kept productive beta chains. The sample yields some 13,000 clones; over 20% were counted once. The ten largest clones take up about 20% of the sample. The sequenced sample was tumor tissue. All receptors derive from a female donor with papillary thyroid cancer or a benign thyroid nodule (not recorded which). Some clones in this sample may be carry-over from other donors' samples.

This clone was found many times. This chain joins TRBV20-1 and TRBJ2-3; no reliable D call. Germline V CDR1 and CDR2: DFQATT, SNEGSKA (reference sequence). The CDR3 runs 15 residues. Trimming took off 1 base at V and 2 bases at J, with 13 bases between the two ends. The CDR3 region has the DNA TGCAGTGCTAGAGCCCTCCAAGCGTACACAGATACGCAGTATTTT. It specifies CSARALQAYTDTQYF.

The chain carries TRBV11-1 and TRBJ1-1; D remains ambiguous. V was shortened by 2 bases and J by 0 bases, with 19 bases between the two germline ends. This CDR3 is built from 18 residues. Germline V lookup: CDR1 SGHAT, CDR2 FQDESV (reference sequence). CDR3 DNA sequence: TGTGCCAGCAGCTTACTGATAGCTCGGATCTCCATGAACACTGAAGCTTTCTTT. This gives the protein CASSLLIARISMNTEAFF.

This clone was counted once. The V and J genes are TRBV5-5 and TRBJ2-7, with 8 nucleotides matching TRBD2. There are 15 residues in the CDR3. V was clipped by 2 bases and J by 3 bases; unmatched bases: 7. In germline, CDR1 is SGHKS, CDR2 YYEKEE (reference sequence). CDR3 DNA: TGTGCCAGCAGCTTAGGAGCGGGAGCCCTCTACGAGCAGTACTTC. Translated: CASSLGAGALYEQYF.

Notes on this clone: Germline is not matched at one junction end, which may reflect a read error. V is TRBV20-1 and J is TRBJ2-7; 9 bases map to TRBD2. CDR3 length: 17 residues. Germline V gene lookup returns CDR1 DFQATT and CDR2 SNEGSKA (reference sequence). The CDR3 is CGATSDGLAGTAYEQYF. The CDR3 DNA follows: TGCGGTGCTACTTCTGACGGGCTAGCGGGGACCGCCTACGAGCAGTACTTC.

V is TRBV9 and J is TRBJ2-3; 10 bases are a match to TRBD1. After removal of 1 base from V and 2 bases from J, the junction contained 7 bases not matched to a gene. This CDR3 comprises 17 residues. CDR1 is SGDLS and CDR2 is YYNGEE in the germline V gene. CDR3 in amino acids: CASSVMSGQGNTDTQYF. The CDR3 DNA sequence: TGTGCCAGCAGCGTAATGTCGGGACAGGGGAACACAGATACGCAGTATTTT. The complete variable domain, with remaining parts taken from reference TRBV9 and TRBJ2-3, reads DSGVTQTPKHLITATGQRVTLRCSPRSGDLSVYWYQQSLDQGLQFLIQYYNGEERAKGNILERFSAQQFPDLHSELNLSSLELGDSALYFCASSVMSGQGNTDTQYFGPGTRLTVL.

This rearrangement joins TRBV11-2 to TRBJ2-7; D is perhaps TRBD2 (7 bases). This CDR3 is built from 14 residues. Germline lookup yields CDR1 SGHAT and CDR2 FQNNGV. The V and J ends lost 5 bases and 5 bases respectively, with 16 bases between them. The CDR3 loop is CASSLSGGGDEQYF. The DNA of the CDR3 is TGTGCCAGCAGCCTGTCGGGGGGCGGCGACGAGCAGTACTTC. Together with reference TRBV11-2 and TRBJ2-7, the CDR3 gives the full variable domain: EAGVAQSPRYKIIEKRQSVAFWCNPISGHATLYWYQQILGQGPKLLIQFQNNGVVDDSQLPKDRFSAERLKGVDSTLKIQPAKLEDSAVYLCASSLSGGGDEQYFGPGTRLTVT.

V and J are TRBV11-1 and TRBJ2-3; 10 positions match TRBD2. Trimming at V came to 3 bases and at J to 4 bases, leaving 10 bases not matched to a gene. The CDR3 is 17 amino acids. Germline V gene sequence: CDR1 SGHAT, CDR2 FQDESV (reference sequence). CDR3 DNA: TGTGCCAGCAGCTTTCTAGCGGGAGCGGGTGGGTCAGATACGCAGTATTTT. Amino acid sequence: CASSFLAGAGGSDTQYF.